The TCR beta chain described here comes from a study of T cells in women clearing cervical HPV infection. Study overall: Controls gave blood once infection was undetectable; cases at lesion identification. HLA type could not be excluded as a confounder. Study-level findings and limits: CIN3+ cases had significantly higher TCR richness than controls; evenness did not differ.

immunoSEQ multiplex PCR used an average of 1200 ng genomic DNA. Repertoires were generated with immunoSEQ multiplex PCR, while TCRdb's copy carries only in-frame clones and drops some. The table counts some 33,000 clones; 4.3% lies in the top ten. On this clone itself: Its antigen is as yet unknown. The read comes to an end 3 residues before the CDR3 does, leaving the germline J gene to fill in the end.

The CDR3 sequence is 19 residues long. The J segment lost 6 bases and the V segment lost 3 bases, leaving 21 bases of the junction unmatched. The germline CDR1 and CDR2 sequences are LNHDA and SQIVND (reference sequence). This sequence originates from a woman aged 18-70 years with a cervical HPV16 infection that either progressed to CIN3+ or cleared (not recorded which). V gene TRBV19 combines with J gene TRBJ1-1, with 8 positions matching TRBD1. The material sequenced was blood buffy coat. The sequenced CDR3 bases are TGTGCCAGTAGTATGGCCCCTCAAAAGGGCCTCAGGGGGCTGGCTGAA. Amino acids: CASSMAPQKGLRGLAE. The entire CDR3 reads CASSMAPQKGLRGLAEAFF.